What follows are 11 T cell receptor beta chains derived from one specimen sequenced in a study of blood T cells in healthy people across ages (dated by TCRdb to between 2014 and 2016). The library came from 5' RACE. Sequencing was performed on an Illumina HiSeq 2500. The second PCR ran for roughly 7 to 12 cycles and used a J-beta primer mix along with a sample-barcoded 5' primer. TCRdb reworked the public reads: Q25 trimming with fastp, MiXCR clone assembly, productive beta chains retained. All rows with the same CDR3 protein become a single entry with the most common DNA and genes. This sample lists about 1.6 million distinct CDR3 sequences; roughly 30% were detected once. The top ten hold over 9% of the sample. What was sequenced was blood. These receptors came from a woman aged 25-40 years in good health.

This chain uses TRBV20-1 with TRBJ2-1; possible D gene TRBD2, 5 bases. The CDR3 sequence is 15 residues long. The germline V and J ends were trimmed by 1 base and 2 bases, with 12 bases remaining between them. Germline CDR1 reads DFQATT; CDR2 reads SNEGSKA (reference sequence). The CDR3 DNA sequence: TGCAGTGCTAGAGTGCAACTAGAAGCCTACAATGAGCAGTTCTTC. Amino acids: CSARVQLEAYNEQFF.

For this clonotype: This may be a read error, as it is one base from a much larger clone. CDR3 DNA: TGCGCCAGCAGCCAAACTCCGACAAGCGGGGACTACGAGCAGTACTTC. This encodes CASSQTPTSGDYEQYF. V usage is TRBV4-1 and J usage is TRBJ2-7; 7 positions agree with TRBD2. Germline CDR1 MGHRA, CDR2 YSYEKL. J lost 3 bases, V lost 2 bases, and 10 bases had no gene match. The CDR3 totals 16 residues.

A few counts support this clonotype. DNA for the CDR3: TGTGCCAGCAGAGGACTCATTAGCGGGGACCAAGAGACCCAGTACTTC. Protein product: CASRGLISGDQETQYF. The rearrangement joins TRBV3-1 to TRBJ2-5; TRBD2 matches at 8 bases. CDR1 and CDR2 (germline): LGHDT, YNNKEL (reference sequence). The CDR3 spans 16 residues. J was trimmed by 0 bases and V by 6 bases; bases with no gene match: 9.

A few counts support this clonotype. The V call is TRBV10-2, the J call TRBJ2-7; TRBD2 matches at 11 bases. CDR3 length: 15 residues. The germline gives CDR1 WSHSY, CDR2 SAAADI. After removal of 6 bases from V and 5 bases from J, the junction contained 9 bases not matched to a gene. CDR3 sequence reads: CASRPLTSGSDEQYF. The CDR3 region has the DNA TGCGCCAGCAGACCGCTCACTAGCGGGAGCGACGAGCAGTACTTC.

This clonotype was counted a few times. The chain joins TRBV7-9 to TRBJ1-2, with D unresolved. The CDR3 length is 12 residues. The V gene's germline CDR1 is SEHNR and CDR2 FQNEAQ (reference sequence). The germline V and J ends were trimmed by 8 bases and 7 bases, with 14 bases remaining between them. The CDR3 loop is CASAEVHGGYTF. CDR3 coding DNA: TGTGCCAGCGCAGAGGTACACGGTGGCTACACCTTC.

This clonotype showed up just a few times. V and J are TRBV6-1 and TRBJ1-4; 9 nucleotides align to TRBD1. This CDR3 spans 15 amino acids. Germline V gene lookup returns CDR1 MNHNS and CDR2 SASEGT. Trimming at V came to 5 bases and at J to 7 bases, leaving 8 bases not matched to a gene. The chain's CDR3 is CASSLRGQGREKLFF. CDR3 in DNA: TGTGCCAGCAGTTTAAGGGGACAGGGACGTGAAAAACTGTTTTTT.

The sample holds many counts of this clonotype. The chain is built from TRBV29-1 and TRBJ2-7; D tentatively fits TRBD1 or TRBD2 (7 bases each). The CDR3 spans 18 residues. Germline V gene sequence: CDR1 SQVTM, CDR2 ANQGSEA. The V end lost 1 base, the J end lost 0 bases, and 22 bases lay between the germline ends. The CDR3 nucleotides read TGCAGCGTTGAAGCGCGGGGGCGTAGGGGGCGCGGCTCCTACGAGCAGTACTTC. It translates to CSVEARGRRGRGSYEQYF.

This clonotype was counted a few times. This chain connects TRBV28 to TRBJ2-3, with D unclear. Trimming stripped 3 bases from V and 0 bases from J, with 13 bases between. CDR3 length: 16 residues. The V gene's germline CDR1 is MDHEN and CDR2 SYDVKM. The CDR3 here is CASSFGSPSSTDTQYF. CDR3 bases: TGTGCCAGCAGTTTCGGGTCCCCTTCTAGCACAGATACGCAGTATTTT.

The J gene is TRBJ2-1, the V gene TRBV18, with a tentative D call TRBD2 (5 bases). The V and J ends lost 0 bases and 0 bases respectively, with 9 bases between them. In germline, CDR1 is KGHSH, CDR2 LQKENI. CDR3 size: 16 residues. The CDR3 DNA sequence: TGTGCCAGCTCACCACCGGACTCCCACTCCTACAATGAGCAGTTCTTC. It is translated as CASSPPDSHSYNEQFF.

This clonotype showed up just a few times. The V call is TRBV6-2 or TRBV6-3, the J call TRBJ1-5, with 9 nucleotides matching TRBD1. Germline CDR1 MNHEY, CDR2 SVGEGT. V shed 6 bases and J 2 bases; nucleotides not matched to a gene: 8. The CDR3 has 16 residues. The CDR3 bases are TGTGCCAGCAGAACCCGGGACAGGGCTGGCAATCAGCCCCAGCATTTT. This gives the protein CASRTRDRAGNQPQHF.

This sequence joins TRBV7-6 and TRBJ1-5; D gene uncertain. Between the trimmed V and J ends, which lost 1 base and 7 bases, there was a span of 11 bases. CDR1 is SGHVS, CDR2 FNYEAQ, per germline. CDR3 length: 14 residues. CDR3 loop: CASSLGGGSQPQHF. The DNA for the CDR3 is TGTGCCAGCAGCTTAGGGGGAGGGAGCCAGCCCCAGCATTTT.